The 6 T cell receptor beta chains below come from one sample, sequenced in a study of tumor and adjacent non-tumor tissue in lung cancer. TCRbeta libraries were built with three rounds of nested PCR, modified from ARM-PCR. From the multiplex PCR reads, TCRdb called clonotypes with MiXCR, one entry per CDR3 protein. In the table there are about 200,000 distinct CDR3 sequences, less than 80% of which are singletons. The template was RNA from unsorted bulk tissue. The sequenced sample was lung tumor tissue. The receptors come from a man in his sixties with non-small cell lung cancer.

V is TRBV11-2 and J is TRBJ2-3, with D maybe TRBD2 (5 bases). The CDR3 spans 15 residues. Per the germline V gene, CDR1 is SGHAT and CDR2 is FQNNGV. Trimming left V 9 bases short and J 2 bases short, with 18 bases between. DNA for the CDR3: TGTGCCAGTGGCTCGACGACTACCCCCACAGATACGCAGTATTTT. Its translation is CASGSTTTPTDTQYF. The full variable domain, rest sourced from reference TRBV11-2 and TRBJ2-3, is EAGVAQSPRYKIIEKRQSVAFWCNPISGHATLYWYQQILGQGPKLLIQFQNNGVVDDSQLPKDRFSAERLKGVDSTLKIQPAKLEDSAVYLCASGSTTTPTDTQYFGPGTRLTVL.

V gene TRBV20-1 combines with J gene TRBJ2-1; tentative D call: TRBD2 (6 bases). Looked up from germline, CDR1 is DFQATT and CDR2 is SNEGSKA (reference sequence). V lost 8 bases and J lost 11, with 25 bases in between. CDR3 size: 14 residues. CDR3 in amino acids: CSTEGLGGTNKQFF. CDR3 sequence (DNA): TGCAGTACAGAAGGGTTAGGCGGGACGAATAAGCAGTTCTTC.

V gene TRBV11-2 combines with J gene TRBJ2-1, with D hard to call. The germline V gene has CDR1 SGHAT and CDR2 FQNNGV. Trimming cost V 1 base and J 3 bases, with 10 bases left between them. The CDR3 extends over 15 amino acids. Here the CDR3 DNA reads TGTGCCAGCAGCTTAGCGCCAGAGGACTACAATGAGCAGTTCTTC. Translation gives CASSLAPEDYNEQFF. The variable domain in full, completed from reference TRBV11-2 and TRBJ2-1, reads EAGVAQSPRYKIIEKRQSVAFWCNPISGHATLYWYQQILGQGPKLLIQFQNNGVVDDSQLPKDRFSAERLKGVDSTLKIQPAKLEDSAVYLCASSLAPEDYNEQFFGPGTRLTVL.

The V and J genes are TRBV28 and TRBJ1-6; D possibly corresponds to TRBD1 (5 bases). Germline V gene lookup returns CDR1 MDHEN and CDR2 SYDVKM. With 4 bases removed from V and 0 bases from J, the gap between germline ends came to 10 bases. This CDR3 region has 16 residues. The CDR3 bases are TGTGCCAGCAGTTCCGGGGGGAGCTCCTATAATTCACCCCTCCACTTT. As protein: CASSSGGSSYNSPLHF.

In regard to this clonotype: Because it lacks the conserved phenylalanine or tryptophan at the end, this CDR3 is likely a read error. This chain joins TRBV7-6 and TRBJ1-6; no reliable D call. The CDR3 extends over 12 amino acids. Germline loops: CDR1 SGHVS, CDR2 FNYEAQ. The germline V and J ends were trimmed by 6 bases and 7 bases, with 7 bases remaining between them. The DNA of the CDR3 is TGTGCCAGCAGTACACGGAATTCACCCCTCCACTAT. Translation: CASSTRNSPLHY.

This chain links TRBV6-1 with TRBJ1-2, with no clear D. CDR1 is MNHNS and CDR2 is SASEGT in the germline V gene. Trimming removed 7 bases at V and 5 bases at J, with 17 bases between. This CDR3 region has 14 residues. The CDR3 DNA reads TGTGCCAGCATAGATCAAGCGGTAGGATATGGCTACACCTTC. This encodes CASIDQAVGYGYTF.